What follows describes a single T cell receptor (beta chain). This clonotype occurred many times. Its specific antigen is unknown. Base qualities are not provided; no much larger clone lies one nucleotide away. The sample originates from a study of neurological immune-mediated disorders (dated by TCRdb to the late 2010s). Study-level background: Of the 35 or so multiple sclerosis patients, approximately 30 had relapsing-remitting MS and 3 had secondary progressive MS. Using UMI-based sequencing, the study compared peripheral blood TCR-beta repertoires from patients with HTLV-I-associated myelopathy (HAM/TSP), patients with multiple sclerosis, and healthy controls. Alongside PBMC samples, the set of about 100 TCR-beta libraries contained longitudinal samples, technical triplicates, and paired CD4+ and CD8+ T-cell subsets that had been sorted. Of the 68 subjects in the cohort, about 14 were HAM/TSP patients, some 35 were multiple sclerosis patients, and some 20 were healthy controls.

General findings and caveats noted by the study authors: No identical CDR3 amino acid sequences were shared among expanded clones across subjects, suggesting private TCR-beta repertoires in all groups. TCR clonal expansion was highest in HAM/TSP patients and lowest in MS patients, with MS patients falling below even healthy controls. Repertoires from 18 of 34 MS patients were grouped by phylogenetic analysis into a cluster of related CDR3 sequences, suggesting a possible repertoire-level signature. No clinical or MRI features were associated with the MS cluster, and the authors said that larger cohorts are needed.

cDNA was synthesized by template-switch 5'RACE using a primer carrying a 10-nucleotide random unique molecular identifier by which each TCR transcript was tagged. Every sequencing run yielded over 160 million TCR-beta sequences covering 15-18 subjects. Total RNA was extracted with the RNeasy kit. Using the KAPA Real-time Library Amplification kit, TCR-beta VDJ regions were amplified with primers for the TCR constant region and the 5'RACE anchor. Sample indexes and Illumina adaptors were added in a first PCR, and a second PCR then increased library yield. After purification with Ampure beads, the TCR product of roughly 650 bp was size-selected on a 2% E-gel SizeSelection system. Before pooling, library quality was checked on a Bioanalyzer, concentration was measured with Qubit, and libraries were quantified with the Kapa Library Quantification kit. An Illumina HiSeq 2500 sequenced the libraries paired-end 2 x 150 bp. To increase sequence diversity, roughly 24-32% phiX was spiked into each library pool. The authors processed their data as follows. The UMI-based MiGEC pipeline processed quality-filtered reads and removed over 80% of raw TCR sequences during error correction. IMGT germline references were used for alignment of VDJ genes, and clonotypes were defined by a unique CDR3 amino acid sequence together with V-J genes. VDJtools evaluated clonal expansion, Shannon diversity and CDR3 relatedness (CalcPairwiseDistances, ClusterSamples); CLCbio workbench built phylogenetic trees. Expanded clones were defined as having at least 8 unique UMIs, based on coefficient-of-variation modelling across technical triplicates. In-frame beta chains were kept once TCRdb had trimmed the public reads at Q25 with fastp and called clones with MiXCR. Here each entry gathers all rows of one CDR3 protein and keeps the most common genes and DNA. The V and J calls were determined by TCRdb, not by the authors. In all, the sample holds about 74,000 distinct CDR3 sequences, and 5.2% of those were seen once. The top ten clones comprise about 7.4% of the sample.

For unsorted PBMC libraries, 2 million PBMCs were used after storage in RNAlater at -80 degrees C until RNA extraction. The multiple sclerosis patients were enrolled in a US clinical protocol that evaluated disease progression with magnetic resonance imaging. Peripheral blood was subjected to Ficoll-Hypaque density gradient centrifugation to isolate PBMCs, which were then cryopreserved in liquid nitrogen. Compared with germline, V lacks 5 bases and J lacks 3 bases; bases without a gene match: 11. CDR1 is given as SGHTA and CDR2 as FQGNSA, both from the germline V gene. The CDR3, cysteine through phenylalanine, is 17 amino acids long. The only DNA kept is the CDR3, 51 bases in frame from the first base.

This clonotype was sampled from a man between 18 and 29 years old with multiple sclerosis. Sequencing was done on a sample of PBMCs. The chain is assembled from TRBV7-2 and TRBJ2-7; the central 12 bases match TRBD2. The DNA reads TGTGCCAGCAGCCCTAGCGGGAGGGCGTATCCGTACTACGAGCAGTACTTC. Translated, this is CASSPSGRAYPYYEQYF.